This T cell receptor (beta chain) was profiled in a study of blood T cell repertoires in COVID-19. The method was immunoSEQ multiplex PCR; TCRdb's version includes in-frame clones alone and lacks a portion of them. The sample yields a few hundred thousand clones, 80% to 85% seen once. The V gene lost 4 bases and the J gene lost 4 bases, with 14 bases spanning the gap. The V gene's germline CDR1 is KGHSH and CDR2 LQKENI. This CDR3 is built from 15 residues. This chain uses TRBV18 with TRBJ1-5, with D perhaps TRBD1 (6 bases). The sequenced sample consisted of peripheral blood. The receptor was isolated from a person aged 70 to 79 with COVID-19, enrolled during active disease. The CDR3 coding sequence is TGTGCCAGCTCACGGACAGCATCCATTAATCAGCCCCAGCATTTT. This codes for CASSRTASINQPQHF.